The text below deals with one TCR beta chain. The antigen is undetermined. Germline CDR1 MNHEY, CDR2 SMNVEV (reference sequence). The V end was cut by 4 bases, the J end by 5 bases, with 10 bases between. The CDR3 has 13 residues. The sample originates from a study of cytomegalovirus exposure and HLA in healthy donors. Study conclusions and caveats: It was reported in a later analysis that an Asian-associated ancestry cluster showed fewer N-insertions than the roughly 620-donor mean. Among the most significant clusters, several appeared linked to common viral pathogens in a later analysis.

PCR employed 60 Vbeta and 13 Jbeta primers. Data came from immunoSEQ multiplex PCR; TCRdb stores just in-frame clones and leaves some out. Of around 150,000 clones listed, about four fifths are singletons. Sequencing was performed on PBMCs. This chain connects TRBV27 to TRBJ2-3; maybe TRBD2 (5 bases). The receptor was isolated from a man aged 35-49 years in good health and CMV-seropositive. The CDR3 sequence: CASSSPGGDTQYF. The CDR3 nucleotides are TGTGCCAGCAGTTCCCCAGGAGGAGATACGCAGTATTTT.